The 3 T cell receptor beta chains given below trace back to one sample, sequenced in a study of blood T cell repertoires in COVID-19. Sequencing was performed with immunoSEQ multiplex PCR; in TCRdb, only in-frame clones are kept and a portion is missing. The sample includes about 210,000 clones, roughly 80% of them seen just once. The sample taken for sequencing was peripheral blood. The source is a woman aged 40 to 50 with active or convalescent COVID-19.

V is TRBV2 and J is TRBJ2-2, with D tentatively TRBD1 (7 bases). The germline CDR1 and CDR2 sequences are SNHLY and FYNNEI. V lost 7 bases, J lost 6 bases, and 27 bases lay in between. The CDR3 totals 18 residues. This CDR3 reads CASKGSGLTGRNAGELFF. CDR3 coding DNA: TGTGCCAGCAAAGGAAGCGGGCTGACAGGGAGGAATGCCGGGGAGCTGTTTTTT.

The V and J genes are TRBV19 and TRBJ2-5; D is perhaps TRBD1 (5 bases). From germline, CDR1 is LNHDA and CDR2 SQIVND (reference sequence). The V and J ends lost 3 bases and 7 bases respectively, with 12 bases between them. The CDR3 runs to 13 residues. The CDR3 is CASSIGREGTQYF. DNA of the CDR3: TGTGCCAGTAGTATTGGCAGGGAAGGGACCCAGTACTTC. Based on the CDR3 plus reference TRBV19 and TRBJ2-5, the full variable domain is DGGITQSPKYLFRKEGQNVTLSCEQNLNHDAMYWYRQDPGQGLRLIYYSQIVNDFQKGDIAEGYSVSREKKESFPLTVTSAQKNPTAFYLCASSIGREGTQYFGPGTRLLVL.

V is TRBV21-1 and J is TRBJ1-1. TRBV21-1 is deemed a pseudogene. The CDR3 is made up of 17 amino acids. The CDR3 spells CASSLTRGKDLNTEAFF. CDR3 DNA sequence: TGTGCCAGCAGCCTTACCCGGGGAAAGGATTTGAACACTGAAGCTTTCTTT.